This TCR beta chain was profiled in a study of T cell responses to AZD1222 COVID-19 vaccine. Sequenced by immunoSEQ multiplex PCR; TCRdb stores in-frame clones only, minus some. The sample shows 110,000 or so clones, 70% to 90% of them seen only once. Notes on the study in general: Only a handful of AZD1222 recipients, several in all, had baseline seropositivity.

Second-dose intervals of approximately 4 or approximately 12 weeks were pooled. Unmatched junction bases numbered 7, after V lost 6 bases and J lost 6 bases. This CDR3 region has 14 residues. The germline V gene has CDR1 MGHRA and CDR2 YSYEKL. This clone was seen a single time. The target antigen is unknown. The V and J genes are TRBV4-1 and TRBJ2-3, with TRBD1 matching 9 bases. The input for sequencing was peripheral blood, taken 28 days after the second AZD1222 dose. The receptor was isolated from an adult who received the AZD1222 COVID-19 vaccine. The CDR3 coding sequence is TGCGCCAGCAGAAACACAGGGGGCGAGGATACGCAGTATTTT. Translating it yields CASRNTGGEDTQYF.